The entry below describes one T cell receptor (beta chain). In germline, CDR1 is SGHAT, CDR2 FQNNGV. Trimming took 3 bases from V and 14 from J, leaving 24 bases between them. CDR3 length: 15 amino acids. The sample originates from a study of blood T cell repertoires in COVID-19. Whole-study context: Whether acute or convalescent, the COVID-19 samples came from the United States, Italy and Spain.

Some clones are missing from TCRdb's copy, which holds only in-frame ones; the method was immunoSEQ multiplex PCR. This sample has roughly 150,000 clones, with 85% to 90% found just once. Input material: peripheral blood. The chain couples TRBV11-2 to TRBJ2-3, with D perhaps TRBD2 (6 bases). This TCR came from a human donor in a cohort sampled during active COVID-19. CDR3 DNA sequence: TGTGCCAGCAGCTTGAGTCTGACTGCGGAGATAGCGGCGTATTTT. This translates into CASSLSLTAEIAAYF. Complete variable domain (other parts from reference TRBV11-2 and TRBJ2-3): EAGVAQSPRYKIIEKRQSVAFWCNPISGHATLYWYQQILGQGPKLLIQFQNNGVVDDSQLPKDRFSAERLKGVDSTLKIQPAKLEDSAVYLCASSLSLTAEIAAYFGPGTRLTVL.